Shown below are 25 T cell receptor beta chains from a single sample sequenced in a study of identical twins. Each CDR3 protein is one row after TCRdb ran MiXCR on the 5' RACE reads. The sample consists of under 900,000 distinct CDR3 sequences, over 15% of them appearing once. Another study also made use of these data, one on T cells expressing NK-cell markers.

The specimen sequenced was PBMCs. The receptors were gathered from a woman aged 18 to 35 in good health.

This chain connects TRBV2 to TRBJ2-3, with 16 positions matching TRBD2. The CDR3 totals 16 residues. Trimming removed 7 bases from V and 4 bases from J; junction bases left unmatched: 5. Germline V gene sequence: CDR1 SNHLY, CDR2 FYNNEI. The CDR3 DNA sequence: TGTGCCAGCAACCCGGGACTAGCGGGAGGGGCAGATACGCAGTATTTT. Its translation is CASNPGLAGGADTQYF.

This clonotype was observed a few times. CDR3 loop: CATSRDVGQTQYF. CDR3 DNA sequence: TGTGCCACCAGCAGAGATGTTGGGCAGACCCAGTACTTC. The chain links TRBV15 to TRBJ2-5, with D unclear. The CDR3 has 13 residues. CDR1 is LNHNV and CDR2 is YYDKDF in the germline V gene (reference sequence). V lost 0 bases to trimming and J lost 6 bases, with 8 bases between them.

This clonotype was observed a few times. The genes are TRBV5-1 and TRBJ1-1, with D tentatively TRBD1 (5 bases). Per germline, CDR1 SGHRS and CDR2 YFSETQ. V gave up 5 bases and J gave up 0 bases, with 11 bases separating them. The CDR3 covers 14 residues. DNA for the CDR3: TGCGCCAGCAGAGCCGACAGCCTGAACACTGAAGCTTTCTTT. The encoded protein is CASRADSLNTEAFF.

This clonotype occurred a few times. V and J are TRBV2 and TRBJ2-1; TRBD2 matches at 7 bases. Germline V lookup: CDR1 SNHLY, CDR2 FYNNEI. V lost 6 bases to trimming and J lost 12 bases; unmatched junction nucleotides: 11. The CDR3 extends over 13 amino acids. Here the CDR3 reads CASRAGLLIGQFF. The CDR3 coding sequence is TGTGCCAGCAGAGCGGGACTTCTAATCGGGCAGTTCTTC.

There are many counts of this clonotype. The CDR3 region is CSATSGRGYNEQFF. CDR3 nucleotides: TGCAGTGCTACTAGCGGGAGGGGGTACAATGAGCAGTTCTTC. The chain combines TRBV20-1 with TRBJ2-1; 12 bases align to TRBD2. Losses at the gene ends were 4 bases for V and 4 bases for J; bases not matched to a gene: 2. The CDR3 runs 14 residues. The germline CDR1 and CDR2 sequences are DFQATT and SNEGSKA (reference sequence).

This sequence joins TRBV12-3 or TRBV12-4 and TRBJ2-7; TRBD2 matches at 13 bases. CDR3 length: 15 residues. V shed 6 bases and J 2 bases; nucleotides not matched to a gene: 4. The CDR3 coding sequence is TGTGCCAGCAGACCGGGACTAGCGGGACCCTACGAGCAGTACTTC. The encoded protein is CASRPGLAGPYEQYF.

This chain joins TRBV18 and TRBJ1-2; D is ambiguous. There are 14 residues in the CDR3. Germline V gene lookup returns CDR1 KGHSH and CDR2 LQKENI. The V gene lost 6 bases and the J gene lost 1 base, with 12 bases spanning the gap. For the CDR3, the DNA is TGTGCCAGCTCGACTCTCGAGGATAACTATGGCTACACCTTC. Translating gives CASSTLEDNYGYTF.

This clonotype was picked up many times. The chain couples TRBV12-3 or TRBV12-4 to TRBJ2-1, with 7 bases aligning to TRBD1. V lost 5 bases, J lost 7 bases, and 11 bases stayed unmatched. This CDR3 is 15 amino acids long. CDR3 region: CASSPRQGRANEQFF. The CDR3 nucleotides are TGTGCCAGCAGTCCGCGACAGGGCCGAGCGAATGAGCAGTTCTTC.

Remarks on this clonotype: A much larger clone sits a single nucleotide away, making a read error possible. This rearrangement joins TRBV5-1 to TRBJ2-1; 8 nucleotides line up with TRBD2. The CDR3 spans 15 residues. The germline V gene encodes CDR1 SGHRS and CDR2 YFSETQ. CDR3 DNA sequence: TGCGCCAGCAGCACTCTAGCGGGCTCCTACAATGTGCAGTTCTTC. Translated: CASSTLAGSYNVQFF.

The chain combines TRBV2 with TRBJ2-1; 11 bases map to TRBD2. The V gene end was trimmed by 7 bases and the J gene end by 4 bases; junction bases not matched to a gene: 6. The germline V gene encodes CDR1 SNHLY and CDR2 FYNNEI. The CDR3 is 15 residues long. In DNA, the CDR3 is TGTGCCAGCAATGCGGGACTAGCGGATTACAATGAGCAGTTCTTC. It is translated as CASNAGLADYNEQFF.

This clonotype turned up a few times. The chain carries TRBV12-3 or TRBV12-4 and TRBJ1-1; D is perhaps TRBD1 (6 bases). Trimming shortened V by 5 bases and J by 9 bases, and 13 bases separated the two germline ends. The CDR3 loop spans 12 amino acids. CDR3: CASSRGDIQAFF. The CDR3 DNA is TGTGCCAGCAGTCGTGGGGACATCCAAGCTTTCTTT.

This clonotype has more than one count but fewer than ten. The chain employs TRBV5-1 and TRBJ2-5; 11 bases agree with TRBD2. The V and J ends lost 3 bases and 0 bases, in that order; junction bases with no gene match: 1. This CDR3 region has 15 residues. Germline lookup yields CDR1 SGHRS and CDR2 YFSETQ. The CDR3 nucleotides are TGCGCCAGCAGCTGGGGACTAGCGGACCAAGAGACCCAGTACTTC. Translated, it gives CASSWGLADQETQYF. Supplemented by reference TRBV5-1 and TRBJ2-5, the full variable domain reads KAGVTQTPRYLIKTRGQQVTLSCSPISGHRSVSWYQQTPGQGLQFLFEYFSETQRNKGNFPGRFSGRQFSNSRSEMNVSTLELGDSALYLCASSWGLADQETQYFGPGTRLLVL.

This chain uses TRBV29-1 with TRBJ2-7, with TRBD2 identical over 7 bases. Trimming at V came to 5 bases and at J to 3 bases, leaving 4 bases not matched to a gene. Germline V gene lookup returns CDR1 SQVTM and CDR2 ANQGSEA. This CDR3 spans 12 amino acids. CDR3 in DNA: TGCAGCGTTTTGCGGGAGAACTACGAGCAGTACTTC. Protein product: CSVLRENYEQYF.

The chain combines TRBV12-3 or TRBV12-4 with TRBJ2-3; D is possibly TRBD2 (6 bases). The CDR3 is 14 residues long. Trimming took off 3 bases at V and 4 bases at J, with 11 bases between the two ends. In DNA form, the CDR3 reads TGTGCCAGCAGTTTCCTGACGGGGGCAGATACGCAGTATTTT. This translates into CASSFLTGADTQYF.

The rearrangement uses TRBV7-9 and TRBJ2-7; unclear D gene. The CDR3 consists of 15 residues. V lost 4 bases and J lost 2, with 15 bases in between. Germline V lookup: CDR1 SEHNR, CDR2 FQNEAQ (reference sequence). The CDR3 sequence is CASSYDDTSPYEQYF. The CDR3 bases are TGTGCCAGCAGCTACGACGACACCAGCCCCTACGAGCAGTACTTC. Looking up the rest from reference TRBV7-9 and TRBJ2-7 gives the full variable domain: DTGVSQNPRHKITKRGQNVTFRCDPISEHNRLYWYRQTLGQGPEFLTYFQNEAQLEKSRLLSDRFSAERPKGSFSTLEIQRTEQGDSAMYLCASSYDDTSPYEQYFGPGTRLTVT.

The rearrangement joins TRBV24-1 to TRBJ2-1, with 8 bases that match TRBD1. The CDR3 runs to 15 residues. V dropped 4 bases and J dropped 5; count of bases not matched to a gene: 6. The germline V gene encodes CDR1 KGHDR and CDR2 SFDVKD. CDR3 DNA sequence: TGTGCCACCAGTGACCCCGGGACAGGTAACAATGAGCAGTTCTTC. It yields the protein CATSDPGTGNNEQFF.

This clonotype showed up just once. The V gene is TRBV29-1, the J gene TRBJ2-7; D call uncertain. Germline lookup yields CDR1 SQVTM and CDR2 ANQGSEA. The V end lost 4 bases, the J end lost 4 bases, and 11 bases lay between the germline ends. This CDR3 spans 12 amino acids. CDR3 DNA: TGCAGCGTTGGGGTTTCTTTTTACGAGCAGTACTTC. It encodes CSVGVSFYEQYF.

This clonotype has just a few counts. The genes are TRBV5-1 and TRBJ2-1; 7 nucleotides agree with TRBD1. The CDR3 has 15 amino acids. The V segment lost 3 bases and the J segment 0 bases; nucleotides outside the gene matches: 3. The germline V gene has CDR1 SGHRS and CDR2 YFSETQ. The CDR3 reads CASSSDRRSYNEQFF. For the CDR3, the DNA is TGCGCCAGCAGCTCGGACAGGCGCTCCTACAATGAGCAGTTCTTC.

The J gene is TRBJ2-1, the V gene TRBV6-5; D might be TRBD2 (6 bases). Germline V gene lookup returns CDR1 MNHEY and CDR2 SVGAGI. Trimming left V 2 bases short and J 12 bases short, with 8 bases between. This CDR3 contains 11 residues. CDR3 amino acids: CASSYMGGQFF. CDR3 bases: TGTGCCAGCAGTTACATGGGGGGGCAGTTCTTC.

In this sample, this clonotype turned up a few times. The chain couples TRBV7-9 to TRBJ2-5, with 9 bases fitting TRBD2. The germline CDR1 and CDR2 sequences are SEHNR and FQNEAQ (reference sequence). V lost 5 bases and J lost 2; bases outside the gene matches: 9. This CDR3 comprises 16 residues. CDR3 protein: CASSLQRGERQETQYF. In DNA, the CDR3 is TGTGCCAGCAGCCTCCAGCGGGGGGAAAGACAAGAGACCCAGTACTTC.

This clonotype was seen only a few times. This chain's CDR3 is CASSQASGGENSYGYTF. DNA for the CDR3: TGTGCCAGCAGCCAAGCGTCGGGGGGGGAAAACTCCTATGGCTACACCTTC. V is TRBV6-1 and J is TRBJ1-2; TRBD1 might be the D (5 bases). The CDR3 has 17 residues. V lost 6 bases and J 4 bases, leaving 24 bases between the germline ends. Germline V gene data show CDR1 as MNHNS and CDR2 as SASEGT.

The sample holds one count of this clonotype. CDR3 sequence (DNA): TGCGCCAGCAGCCCCGACAGGGGGAACAACGAGCAGTACTTC. It yields the protein CASSPDRGNNEQYF. V and J are TRBV5-1 and TRBJ2-7, with 9 positions matching TRBD1. Germline CDR1 and CDR2: SGHRS and YFSETQ. V lost 4 bases and J lost 5; bases outside the gene matches: 7. This CDR3 spans 14 amino acids.

This clonotype was seen more than once but under ten times. CDR3 sequence (DNA): TGTGCCAGCTGGAAGCCCTCTGAAGCTTTCTTT. Translated: CASWKPSEAFF. This rearrangement joins TRBV12-3 or TRBV12-4 to TRBJ1-1; unclear D gene. The CDR3 is 11 amino acids. Trimming left V 8 bases short and J 6 bases short, with 10 bases between.

About this clonotype: One end of the junction is discordant with germline, which a read error may explain. The chain has TRBV7-2 and TRBJ2-3, with D unresolved. This CDR3 contains 14 residues. Looked up from germline, CDR1 is SGHTA and CDR2 is FQGNSA. DNA for the CDR3: TGTGCCAGCACCTTACCTTCTAGCACAGATACGCAGTATTTT. Amino acids: CASTLPSSTDTQYF.

The chain recombines TRBV29-1 with TRBJ2-7; D is undetermined. This CDR3 is 12 amino acids long. Trimming shortened V by 0 bases and J by 4 bases, and 7 bases separated the two germline ends. The germline CDR1 and CDR2 sequences are SQVTM and ANQGSEA. The CDR3 region is CSVEEARYEQYF. In nucleotides, the CDR3 is TGCAGCGTTGAAGAAGCTAGATACGAGCAGTACTTC.